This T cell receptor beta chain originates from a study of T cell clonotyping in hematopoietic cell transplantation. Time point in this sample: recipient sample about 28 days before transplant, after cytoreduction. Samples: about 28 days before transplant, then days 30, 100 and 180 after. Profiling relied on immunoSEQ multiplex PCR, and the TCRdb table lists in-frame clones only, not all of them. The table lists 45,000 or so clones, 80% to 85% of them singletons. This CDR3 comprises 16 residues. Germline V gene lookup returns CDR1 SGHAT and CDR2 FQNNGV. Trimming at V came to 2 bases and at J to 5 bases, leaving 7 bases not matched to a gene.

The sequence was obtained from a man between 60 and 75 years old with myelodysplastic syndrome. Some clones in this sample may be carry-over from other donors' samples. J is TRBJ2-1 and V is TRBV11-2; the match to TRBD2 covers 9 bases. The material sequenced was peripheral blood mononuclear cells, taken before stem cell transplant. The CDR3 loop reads CASSLRERGANNEQFF. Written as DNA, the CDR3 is TGTGCCAGCAGCTTAAGGGAGCGGGGGGCCAACAATGAGCAGTTCTTC.